This record concerns one TCR beta chain sequence. This entry comes from a study of blood T cell repertoires in COVID-19. Study-level information: Acute and convalescent COVID-19 samples came from the United States, Italy and Spain. Sources were T cells, B-cell-depleted T cells, or PBMCs; the material itself was cDNA or gDNA.

Authors' data handling: Amplifying reference gene primers gave estimates of nucleated cell counts. TCRdb's table, derived via immunoSEQ multiplex PCR, lists solely in-frame clones and lacks some. V and J calls and clone size are given by that table; D and trimming were obtained from the DNA. The repertoire includes under 70,000 clones, 73% of them detected once, and 14% sits in the top ten. The CDR3 extends over 14 amino acids. The V gene's germline CDR1 is KGHSH and CDR2 LQKENI. With 2 bases clipped from V and 4 bases from J, the junction kept 1 base outside the gene matches. The specimen was peripheral blood. The sequence derives from a woman in her 70s with acute or convalescent COVID-19. The rearrangement joins TRBV18 to TRBJ1-2; 10 nucleotides align to TRBD1. The CDR3 DNA reads as TGTGCCAGCTCACCAGACAGGGGGCTCTATGGCTACACCTTC. Amino acids: CASSPDRGLYGYTF.